This TCR beta chain comes out of a study of cytomegalovirus exposure and HLA in healthy donors. Study-wide points: In an earlier analysis, about 87% or about 30%: the productive usage of most TCR beta V segments. Altogether, 170 or so TCR beta chains were recorded as cytomegalovirus-associated.

60 Vbeta and 13 Jbeta primers were used in PCR. Repertoires were generated with immunoSEQ multiplex PCR, while TCRdb's copy carries only in-frame clones and drops some. Seen here are about 150,000 clones, approximately 80% observed once, and the top ten hold under 15%. A remark on this clone: The antigen remains undetermined.

The CDR3 runs to 16 residues. J was trimmed by 6 bases and V by 4 bases; bases with no gene match: 10. Germline V gene sequence: CDR1 MDHEN, CDR2 SYDVKM. Sequenced: PBMCs. This receptor was taken from a woman aged 40 to 50 in good health and CMV-seronegative. The chain combines TRBV28 with TRBJ1-3; 9 bases are a match to TRBD1. DNA of the CDR3: TGTGCCAGCAGTTCCCATATGGGACAGGGTATAAACACCATATATTTT. It translates to CASSSHMGQGINTIYF.